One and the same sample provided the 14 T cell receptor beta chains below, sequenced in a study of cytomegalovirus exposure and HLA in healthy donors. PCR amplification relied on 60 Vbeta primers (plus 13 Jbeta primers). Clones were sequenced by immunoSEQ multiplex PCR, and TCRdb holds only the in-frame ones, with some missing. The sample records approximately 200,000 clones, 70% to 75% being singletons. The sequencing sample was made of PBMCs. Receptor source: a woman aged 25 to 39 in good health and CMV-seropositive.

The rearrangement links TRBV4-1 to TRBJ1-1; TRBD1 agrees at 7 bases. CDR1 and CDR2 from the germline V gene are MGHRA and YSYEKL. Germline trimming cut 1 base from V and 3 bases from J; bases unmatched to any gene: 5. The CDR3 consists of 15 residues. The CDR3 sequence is CASSQVEGADTEAFF. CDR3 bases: TGCGCCAGCAGCCAAGTGGAGGGGGCCGACACTGAAGCTTTCTTT.

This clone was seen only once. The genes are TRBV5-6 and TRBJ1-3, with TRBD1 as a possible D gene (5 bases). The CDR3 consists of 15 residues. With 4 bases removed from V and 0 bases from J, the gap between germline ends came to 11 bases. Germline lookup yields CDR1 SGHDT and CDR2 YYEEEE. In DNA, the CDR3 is TGTGCCAGCAGCCAGACGGGGGTCTCTGGAAACACCATATATTTT. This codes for CASSQTGVSGNTIYF.

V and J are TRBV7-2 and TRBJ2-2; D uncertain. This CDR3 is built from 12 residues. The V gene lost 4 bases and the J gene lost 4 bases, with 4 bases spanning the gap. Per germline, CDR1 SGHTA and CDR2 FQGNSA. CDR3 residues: CASSYTTGELFF. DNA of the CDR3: TGTGCCAGCAGCTACACCACCGGGGAGCTGTTTTTT.

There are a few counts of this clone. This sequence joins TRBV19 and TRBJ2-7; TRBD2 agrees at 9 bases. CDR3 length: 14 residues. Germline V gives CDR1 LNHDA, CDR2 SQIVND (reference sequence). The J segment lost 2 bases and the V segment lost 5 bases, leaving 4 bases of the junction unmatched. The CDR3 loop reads CASSGAGGPYEQYF. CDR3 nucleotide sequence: TGTGCCAGTAGTGGGGCGGGAGGGCCCTACGAGCAGTACTTC.

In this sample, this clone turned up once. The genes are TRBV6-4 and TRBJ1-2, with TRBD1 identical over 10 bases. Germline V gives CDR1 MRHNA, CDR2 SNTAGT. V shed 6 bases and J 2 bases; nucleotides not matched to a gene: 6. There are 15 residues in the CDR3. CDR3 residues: CASSIGTGENYGYTF. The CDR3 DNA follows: TGTGCCAGCAGCATCGGGACAGGGGAAAACTATGGCTACACCTTC.

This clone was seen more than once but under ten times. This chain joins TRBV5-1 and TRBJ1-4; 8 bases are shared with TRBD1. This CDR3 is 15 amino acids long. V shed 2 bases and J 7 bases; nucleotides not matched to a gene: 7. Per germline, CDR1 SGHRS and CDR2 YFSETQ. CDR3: CASSLAGGKSEKLFF. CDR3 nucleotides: TGCGCCAGCAGCTTAGCAGGGGGCAAGAGTGAAAAACTGTTTTTT.

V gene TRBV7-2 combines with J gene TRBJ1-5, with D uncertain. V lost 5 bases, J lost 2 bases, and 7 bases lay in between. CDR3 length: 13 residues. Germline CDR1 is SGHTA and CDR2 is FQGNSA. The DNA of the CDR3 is TGTGCCAGCAGCATCCAGGGCAATCAGCCCCAGCATTTT. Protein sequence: CASSIQGNQPQHF.

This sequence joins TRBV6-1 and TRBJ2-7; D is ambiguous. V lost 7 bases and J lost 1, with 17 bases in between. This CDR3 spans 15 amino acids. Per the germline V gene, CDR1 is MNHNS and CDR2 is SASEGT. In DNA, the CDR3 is TGTGCCAGCACCCCCTCGCTAGGCACTTCCTACGAGCAGTACTTC. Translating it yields CASTPSLGTSYEQYF.

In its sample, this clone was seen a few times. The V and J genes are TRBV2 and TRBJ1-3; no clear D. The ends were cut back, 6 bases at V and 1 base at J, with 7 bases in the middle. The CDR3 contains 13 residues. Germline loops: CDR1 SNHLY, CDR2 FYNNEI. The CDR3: CASRDSSGNTIYF. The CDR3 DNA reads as TGTGCCAGCAGGGACTCTTCTGGAAACACCATATATTTT. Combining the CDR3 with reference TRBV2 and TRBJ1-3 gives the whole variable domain EPEVTQTPSHQVTQMGQEVILRCVPISNHLYFYWYRQILGQKVEFLVSFYNNEISEKSEIFDDQFSVERPDGSNFTLKIRSTKLEDSAMYFCASRDSSGNTIYFGEGSWLTVV.

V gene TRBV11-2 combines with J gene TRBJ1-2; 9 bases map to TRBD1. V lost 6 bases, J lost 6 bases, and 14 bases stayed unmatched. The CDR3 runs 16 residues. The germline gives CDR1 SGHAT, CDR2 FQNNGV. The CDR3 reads CASRPLRGRTGDGYTF. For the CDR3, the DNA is TGTGCCAGCAGACCCCTCCGAGGCAGGACAGGGGATGGCTACACCTTC.

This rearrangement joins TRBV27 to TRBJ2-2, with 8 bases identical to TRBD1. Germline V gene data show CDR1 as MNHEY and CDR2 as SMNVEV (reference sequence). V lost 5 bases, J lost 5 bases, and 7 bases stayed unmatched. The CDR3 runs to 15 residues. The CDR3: CASSDRGLGTGELFF. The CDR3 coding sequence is TGTGCCAGCAGTGACAGGGGATTAGGGACCGGGGAGCTGTTTTTT.

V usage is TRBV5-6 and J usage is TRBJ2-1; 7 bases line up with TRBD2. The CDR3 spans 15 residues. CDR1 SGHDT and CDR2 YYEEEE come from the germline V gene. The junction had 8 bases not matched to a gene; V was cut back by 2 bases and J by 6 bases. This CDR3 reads CASSFWTSPINEQFF. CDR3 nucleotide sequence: TGTGCCAGCAGCTTCTGGACTAGTCCCATCAATGAGCAGTTCTTC. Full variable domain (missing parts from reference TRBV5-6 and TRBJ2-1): DAGVTQSPTHLIKTRGQQVTLRCSPKSGHDTVSWYQQALGQGPQFIFQYYEEEERQRGNFPDRFSGHQFPNYSSELNVNALLLGDSALYLCASSFWTSPINEQFFGPGTRLTVL.

The CDR3 nucleotides are TGTGCCAGCAGCAACAGGGGGCTATACGAGCAGTACTTC. Protein: CASSNRGLYEQYF. The rearrangement joins TRBV2 to TRBJ2-7, with 9 bases lining up with TRBD1. Looked up from germline, CDR1 is SNHLY and CDR2 is FYNNEI. With 6 bases clipped from V and 4 bases from J, the junction kept 4 bases outside the gene matches. This CDR3 is built from 13 residues.

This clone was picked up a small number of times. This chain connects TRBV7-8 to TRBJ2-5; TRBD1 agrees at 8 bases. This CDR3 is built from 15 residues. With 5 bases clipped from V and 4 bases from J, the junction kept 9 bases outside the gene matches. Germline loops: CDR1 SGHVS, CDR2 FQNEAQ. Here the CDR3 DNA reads TGTGCCAGCAGCACTGGGACAGGCTTAGGAGAGACCCAGTACTTC. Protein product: CASSTGTGLGETQYF.